The present entry profiles one T cell receptor beta chain with its context. The antigen remains undetermined. TCRdb re-called the 5' RACE reads; every CDR3 protein appears as one record, without DNA. This sample contains fewer than 550,000 distinct CDR3 sequences. This record belongs to a study of monozygotic twins with inflammatory bowel disease. The CDR3 is 13 residues long. General study findings and limits: Twins with IBD were found to have lower TCRbeta diversity (inverse Simpson) than healthy co-twins.

The sequence was collected from a human donor with ulcerative colitis or Crohn's disease, or a healthy co-twin of an affected twin (not recorded which). The sequencing sample was made of blood. The chain employs TRBV12-3 or TRBV12-4 and TRBJ1-2; TCRdb's assignment of TRBD1 cannot be checked, as there is no DNA. The CDR3 here is CASSPGPSRGYTF.